The present TCR beta chain was sequenced within a study of blood T cells in healthy people across ages. Findings and caveats of the study: Reliance upon unsorted PBMCs precluded definitive naive versus antigen-experienced comparison.

The CDR3 runs 16 residues. V gave up 6 bases and J gave up 4 bases; unmatched junction bases: 13. This clonotype has more than one count but fewer than ten. Its antigen is still unknown. Primed by a sample-barcoded 5' primer and a J-beta primer mix, a second PCR proceeded for roughly 6 to 12 cycles. Researchers report that a template-switch adaptor with 12 random nucleotides tagged each cDNA molecule. From the 5' RACE reads, TCRdb called clonotypes with MiXCR, one entry per CDR3 protein. The sample lists about 1.6 million distinct CDR3 sequences, about 31% occurring once. Donors gave roughly 10 milliliters of peripheral blood apiece.

This TCR was recovered from a woman aged 25 to 45 in good health. The chain uses TRBV12-3 or TRBV12-4 and TRBJ2-7; TRBD2 agrees at 9 bases. The sequencing sample was made of blood. Written as DNA, the CDR3 is TGTGCCAGCAGCCGGACTGGCGGGAGGGCCGGGTACGAGCAGTACTTC. It translates to CASSRTGGRAGYEQYF.